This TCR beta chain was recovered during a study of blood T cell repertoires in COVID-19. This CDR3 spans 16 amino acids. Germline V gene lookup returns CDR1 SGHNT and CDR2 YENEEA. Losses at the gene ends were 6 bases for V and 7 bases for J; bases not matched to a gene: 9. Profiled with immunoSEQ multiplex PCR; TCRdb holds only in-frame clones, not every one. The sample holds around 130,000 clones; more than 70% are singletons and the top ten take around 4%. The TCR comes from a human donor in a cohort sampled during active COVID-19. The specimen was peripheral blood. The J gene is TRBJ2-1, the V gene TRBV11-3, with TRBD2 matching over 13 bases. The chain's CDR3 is CASRGLAGVVGNEQFF. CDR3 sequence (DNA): TGTGCCAGCAGAGGACTAGCGGGAGTGGTGGGTAATGAGCAGTTCTTC.